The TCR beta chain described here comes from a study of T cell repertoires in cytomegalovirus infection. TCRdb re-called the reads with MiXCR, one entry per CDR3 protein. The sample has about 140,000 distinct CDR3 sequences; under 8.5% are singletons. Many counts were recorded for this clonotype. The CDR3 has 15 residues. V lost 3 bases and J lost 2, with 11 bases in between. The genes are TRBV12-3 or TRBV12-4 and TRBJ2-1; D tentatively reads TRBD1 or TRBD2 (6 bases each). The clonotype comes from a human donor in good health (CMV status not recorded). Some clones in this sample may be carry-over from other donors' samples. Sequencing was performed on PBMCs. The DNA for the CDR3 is TGTGCCAGCAGTTTCCGGGGGCTGCCCTACAATGAGCAGTTCTTC. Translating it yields CASSFRGLPYNEQFF.